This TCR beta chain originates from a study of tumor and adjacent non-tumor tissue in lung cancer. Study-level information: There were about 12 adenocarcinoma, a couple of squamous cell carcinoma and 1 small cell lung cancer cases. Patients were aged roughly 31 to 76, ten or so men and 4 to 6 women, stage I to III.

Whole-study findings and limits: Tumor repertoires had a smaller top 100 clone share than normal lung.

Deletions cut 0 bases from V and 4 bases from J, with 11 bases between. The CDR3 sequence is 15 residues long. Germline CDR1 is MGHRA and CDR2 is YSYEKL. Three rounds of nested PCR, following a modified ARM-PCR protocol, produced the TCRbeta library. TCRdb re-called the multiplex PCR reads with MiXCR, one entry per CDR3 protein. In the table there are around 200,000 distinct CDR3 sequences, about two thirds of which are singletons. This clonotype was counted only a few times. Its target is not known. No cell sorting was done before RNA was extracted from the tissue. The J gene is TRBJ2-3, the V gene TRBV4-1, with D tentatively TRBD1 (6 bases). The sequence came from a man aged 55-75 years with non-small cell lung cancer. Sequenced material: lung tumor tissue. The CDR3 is CASSQDRGWADTQYF. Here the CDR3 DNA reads TGCGCCAGCAGCCAAGATAGGGGGTGGGCAGATACGCAGTATTTT.